What follows are 20 T cell receptor beta chains derived from one specimen sequenced in a study of technical replicates of blood from a few donors. Measured with immunoSEQ multiplex PCR; TCRdb has only the in-frame clones, and not every one. In the table there are approximately 73,000 clones, roughly 93% of which are singletons. The sample consisted of T cells isolated from PBMCs. Receptors originate from a human donor in good health.

The rearrangement links TRBV19 to TRBJ2-1, with 8 bases that match TRBD2. Germline V gene lookup returns CDR1 LNHDA and CDR2 SQIVND (reference sequence). The V segment lost 8 bases and the J segment 2 bases; nucleotides outside the gene matches: 5. The CDR3 has 14 residues. CDR3 loop: CASQRELAYNEQFF. CDR3 coding DNA: TGTGCCAGTCAGCGGGAGTTAGCCTACAATGAGCAGTTCTTC.

The chain employs TRBV11-1 and TRBJ2-2, with D perhaps matching TRBD2 (8 bases). This CDR3 comprises 15 residues. Germline loops: CDR1 SGHAT, CDR2 FQDESV (reference sequence). V dropped 10 bases and J dropped 7 bases, with 22 bases sitting between them. CDR3 DNA sequence: TGTGCCACCCCCTCCCGGGAGGGGGCAGGCGGGGAGCTGTTTTTT. Its translation: CATPSREGAGGELFF.

The gene calls are TRBV5-6 and TRBJ2-5, with a tentative D call TRBD1 (6 bases). This CDR3 has 15 amino acids. V gave up 2 bases and J gave up 0 bases, with 11 bases separating them. CDR1 SGHDT and CDR2 YYEEEE come from the germline V gene. CDR3 sequence reads: CASSFDRKDQETQYF. The CDR3 bases are TGTGCCAGCAGCTTCGACAGGAAAGACCAAGAGACCCAGTACTTC.

The V and J genes are TRBV6-5 and TRBJ2-7; 9 bases fit TRBD1. Germline CDR1 and CDR2: MNHEY and SVGAGI. The V and J ends lost 6 bases and 3 bases, in that order; junction bases with no gene match: 6. The CDR3 is 14 amino acids. The CDR3 region is CASSQGQGSYEQYF. Here the CDR3 DNA reads TGTGCCAGCAGCCAGGGACAGGGTAGCTACGAGCAGTACTTC.

This chain joins TRBV27 and TRBJ2-7; the D gene is possibly TRBD1 (5 bases). CDR3 length equals 12 residues. Trimming stripped 6 bases from V and 0 bases from J, with 6 bases between. The germline gives CDR1 MNHEY, CDR2 SMNVEV (reference sequence). For the CDR3, the DNA is TGTGCCAGCAGGGACATCTCCTACGAGCAGTACTTC. This translates into CASRDISYEQYF.

This chain links TRBV6-1 with TRBJ1-6; TRBD1 aligns across 8 bases. The CDR3 loop spans 14 amino acids. The germline gives CDR1 MNHNS, CDR2 SASEGT. After removal of 6 bases from V and 8 bases from J, the junction contained 6 bases not matched to a gene. The DNA for the CDR3 is TGTGCCAGCAGCCTGGACAGGGTGGATTCACCCCTCCACTTT. This encodes CASSLDRVDSPLHF.

The V and J genes are TRBV6-6 and TRBJ2-3, with D maybe TRBD1 (7 bases). Germline V gives CDR1 MNHNY, CDR2 SVGAGI (reference sequence). The V end was cut by 8 bases, the J end by 0 bases, with 15 bases between. CDR3 length: 15 residues. The CDR3 region is CASSTRGQSTDTQYF. The CDR3 DNA sequence: TGTGCCAGCTCCACGCGGGGACAGAGCACAGATACGCAGTATTTT.

The chain uses TRBV4-1 and TRBJ2-7, with 11 bases that match TRBD2. Germline V gives CDR1 MGHRA, CDR2 YSYEKL. This CDR3 spans 16 amino acids. The junction had 3 bases not matched to a gene; V was cut back by 0 bases and J by 2 bases. CDR3 nucleotides: TGCGCCAGCAGCCAAGAGGATAGCGGGAGGGCCTACGAGCAGTACTTC. This translates into CASSQEDSGRAYEQYF.

The chain couples TRBV6-6 to TRBJ2-7; 9 bases match TRBD1. The CDR3 is made up of 14 amino acids. CDR1 MNHNY and CDR2 SVGAGI come from the germline V gene (reference sequence). After removal of 6 bases from V and 6 bases from J, the junction contained 9 bases not matched to a gene. The CDR3 nucleotides are TGTGCCAGCAGATCCCGGGACAGGGTATCCGAGCAGTACTTC. Translating gives CASRSRDRVSEQYF.

The J gene is TRBJ1-2, the V gene TRBV11-1, with TRBD1 identical over 8 bases. Per the germline V gene, CDR1 is SGHAT and CDR2 is FQDESV (reference sequence). Trimming took 4 bases from V and 0 from J; bases not matched to a gene: 7. The CDR3 has 16 residues. CDR3 amino acids: CASSSGQASANYGYTF. As DNA, the CDR3 is TGTGCCAGCAGCTCGGGACAGGCTTCGGCTAACTATGGCTACACCTTC.

The CDR3 DNA sequence: TGCGCCAGCAGCATCACCCCCGGGACAGCGAACACCGGGGAGCTGTTTTTT. This codes for CASSITPGTANTGELFF. The chain links TRBV5-1 to TRBJ2-2, with TRBD1 matching over 7 bases. CDR3 size: 17 residues. Germline V gene data show CDR1 as SGHRS and CDR2 as YFSETQ. With 4 bases clipped from V and 0 bases from J, the junction kept 9 bases outside the gene matches.

This chain uses TRBV4-1 with TRBJ2-7; 10 nucleotides line up with TRBD2. The CDR3 loop spans 16 amino acids. Germline V CDR1 and CDR2: MGHRA, YSYEKL. The junction had 10 bases not matched to a gene; V was cut back by 6 bases and J by 2 bases. This CDR3 reads CASRPTSGPRTYEQYF. In DNA form, the CDR3 reads TGCGCCAGCAGACCGACTAGCGGGCCACGCACCTACGAGCAGTACTTC.

The chain carries TRBV11-2 and TRBJ2-3, with D possibly matching TRBD2 (5 bases). Per germline, CDR1 SGHAT and CDR2 FQNNGV. The CDR3 loop spans 15 amino acids. Trimming cost V 3 bases and J 6 bases, with 16 bases left between them. The CDR3: CASSFSPSLGDTQYF. The CDR3 coding sequence is TGTGCCAGCAGCTTCTCCCCGTCACTAGGGGATACGCAGTATTTT.

V and J are TRBV10-3 and TRBJ2-2; D gene ambiguous. V was pared by 11 bases and J by 0 bases, with 13 bases between. The germline CDR1 and CDR2 sequences are ENHRY and SYGVKD. This CDR3 has 14 residues. The CDR3: CAVHTGSNTGELFF. The DNA for the CDR3 is TGTGCCGTCCATACCGGGTCGAACACCGGGGAGCTGTTTTTT.

This clone appeared once. This sequence joins TRBV7-9 and TRBJ1-2; D uncertain. Trimming left V 6 bases short and J 4 bases short, with 9 bases between. Germline CDR1 and CDR2: SEHNR and FQNEAQ (reference sequence). The CDR3 runs to 12 residues. In nucleotides, the CDR3 is TGTGCCAGCAGACATATCTCCTATGGCTACACCTTC. Translated, it gives CASRHISYGYTF.

The rearrangement uses TRBV7-9 and TRBJ2-7; D unclear. Per germline, CDR1 SEHNR and CDR2 FQNEAQ (reference sequence). CDR3 length equals 15 residues. With 1 base removed from V and 6 bases from J, the gap between germline ends came to 16 bases. This chain's CDR3 is CASSLGAPPIGEQYF. The CDR3 coding sequence is TGTGCCAGCAGCTTAGGGGCCCCTCCCATCGGCGAGCAGTACTTC.

DNA for the CDR3: TGCGCCAGCAGGAAAACAGGGGTCCGGGCCGGGACAGATACGCAGTATTTT. Translating it yields CASRKTGVRAGTDTQYF. J is TRBJ2-3 and V is TRBV4-1, with 7 bases lining up with TRBD1. From germline, CDR1 is MGHRA and CDR2 YSYEKL. Trimming removed 6 bases from V and 3 bases from J; junction bases left unmatched: 15. The CDR3 sequence is 17 residues long.

The rearrangement joins TRBV5-1 to TRBJ1-3; the match to TRBD1 covers 7 bases. Germline CDR1 SGHRS, CDR2 YFSETQ. V lost 4 bases and J lost 6; bases outside the gene matches: 4. This CDR3 comprises 13 residues. CDR3 in DNA: TGCGCCAGCAGCACGGGACAGATAAACACCATATATTTT. Amino acids: CASSTGQINTIYF.

J is TRBJ1-1 and V is TRBV7-9; D remains ambiguous. Between the trimmed V and J ends, which lost 5 bases and 1 base, there was a span of 11 bases. Germline CDR1 SEHNR, CDR2 FQNEAQ (reference sequence). This CDR3 region has 14 residues. CDR3 nucleotides: TGTGCCAGCAGCCCCCAGGAGGGGAACACTGAAGCTTTCTTT. Protein product: CASSPQEGNTEAFF.

The genes are TRBV5-1 and TRBJ2-5, with 9 bases lining up with TRBD2. J lost 3 bases, V lost 0 bases, and 3 bases had no gene match. The germline gives CDR1 SGHRS, CDR2 YFSETQ. The CDR3 is 15 residues long. CDR3 residues: CASSLEGGGEETQYF. CDR3 bases: TGCGCCAGCAGCTTGGAGGGCGGGGGGGAAGAGACCCAGTACTTC.